A single sample is the source of the 16 T cell receptor beta chains below, sequenced in a study of Ad26.COV2.S vaccination and SARS-CoV-2 variants. Treatment here: approximately 18 received Ad26.COV2.S at low or high dose, single or two shots; roughly 5 received placebo; per-sample allocation not given. Sampling was performed 63 days after the first vaccine or placebo injection. TCRdb keeps only in-frame clones here, not all; method: immunoSEQ multiplex PCR. The sample lists roughly 300,000 clones; 80% to 90% were seen once. The source was peripheral blood, collected in a trial of Ad26.COV2.S vaccine versus placebo. These TCRs come from a person aged 18 to 65 who received the Ad26.COV2.S COVID-19 vaccine or a placebo.

The chain recombines TRBV21-1 with TRBJ2-3; the listed D gene, TRBD1, was not tested against the DNA. TRBV21-1 is recorded as a pseudogene. This CDR3 has 17 amino acids. CDR3 bases: TGTGCCAGCAGCAAGCAAGGACAGGGTCGTGGCACAGATACGCAGTATTTT. Amino acid sequence: CASSKQGQGRGTDTQYF.

The rearrangement joins TRBV5-1 to TRBJ2-4; 13 bases agree with TRBD2. The CDR3 runs to 15 residues. Losses at the gene ends were 1 base for V and 8 bases for J; bases not matched to a gene: 3. Per germline, CDR1 SGHRS and CDR2 YFSETQ. CDR3 nucleotide sequence: TGCGCCAGCAGCTTGACTAGCGGGAGGGCCGACATTCAGTACTTC. Amino acid sequence: CASSLTSGRADIQYF.

This clone was observed a few times. The rearrangement links TRBV15 to TRBJ1-5; TRBD1 matches at 10 bases. The germline V gene encodes CDR1 LNHNV and CDR2 YYDKDF (reference sequence). The CDR3 has 16 residues. The V segment lost 4 bases and the J segment 6 bases; nucleotides outside the gene matches: 9. Here the CDR3 reads CATSNPGTGAGQPQHF. The CDR3 DNA reads TGTGCCACCAGCAATCCCGGGACAGGGGCAGGTCAGCCCCAGCATTTT. The variable domain in full, with the rest retrieved from reference TRBV15 and TRBJ1-5, is DAMVIQNPRYQVTQFGKPVTLSCSQTLNHNVMYWYQQKSSQAPKLLFHYYDKDFNNEADTPDNFQSRRPNTSFCFLDIRSPGLGDTAMYLCATSNPGTGAGQPQHFGDGTRLSIL.

This clone was found once. This chain uses TRBV19 with TRBJ1-1, with 9 bases aligning to TRBD1. The CDR3 runs to 14 residues. Germline CDR1 and CDR2: LNHDA and SQIVND (reference sequence). With V trimmed by 6 bases and J by 3 bases, 5 bases remained unmatched. DNA of the CDR3: TGTGCCAGTAGGGACACAGGGGGCGACACTGAAGCTTTCTTT. Amino acid sequence: CASRDTGGDTEAFF.

This clone has only a few counts. V is TRBV4-1 and J is TRBJ1-6; perhaps TRBD1 as D (6 bases). V was cut by 5 bases and J by 9 bases, with 20 bases left in between. Germline V gene sequence: CDR1 MGHRA, CDR2 YSYEKL. The CDR3 has 16 residues. This CDR3 reads CASSYRTVYEASPLHF. Written as DNA, the CDR3 is TGCGCCAGCAGCTACCGGACAGTCTATGAGGCTTCACCCCTCCACTTT.

J is TRBJ1-2 and V is TRBV9; D remains ambiguous. The length of the CDR3 is 12 residues. V lost 9 bases and J lost 3, with 12 bases in between. Germline V lookup: CDR1 SGDLS, CDR2 YYNGEE. The CDR3 protein is CATSAVYYGYTF. CDR3 in DNA: TGTGCCACCTCCGCGGTATACTATGGCTACACCTTC. The variable domain in full, completed from reference TRBV9 and TRBJ1-2, reads DSGVTQTPKHLITATGQRVTLRCSPRSGDLSVYWYQQSLDQGLQFLIQYYNGEERAKGNILERFSAQQFPDLHSELNLSSLELGDSALYFCATSAVYYGYTFGSGTRLTVV.

This chain links TRBV19 with TRBJ1-2; tentatively, D is TRBD1 (6 bases). This CDR3 is built from 15 residues. Trimming shortened V by 5 bases and J by 4 bases, and 17 bases separated the two germline ends. Germline-derived CDR1 and CDR2 are LNHDA and SQIVND (reference sequence). As DNA, the CDR3 is TGTGCCAGTAGTCCAAACCCGGACAGCTTCTATGGCTACACCTTC. It yields the protein CASSPNPDSFYGYTF.

The chain joins TRBV5-1 to TRBJ2-3; possibly TRBD1 for D (5 bases). Trimming took 0 bases from V and 0 from J, leaving 8 bases between them. Per germline, CDR1 SGHRS and CDR2 YFSETQ. This CDR3 contains 15 residues. Here the CDR3 DNA reads TGCGCCAGCAGCTTGGGGACACCTAGCACAGATACGCAGTATTTT. It is translated as CASSLGTPSTDTQYF.

The chain couples TRBV10-2 to TRBJ2-2; 9 nucleotides agree with TRBD2. V lost 6 bases, J lost 4 bases, and 3 bases stayed unmatched. From germline, CDR1 is WSHSY and CDR2 SAAADI. The length of the CDR3 is 14 residues. CDR3 DNA: TGCGCCAGCAGGCGGGGGGGCCTCACCGGGGAGCTGTTTTTT. Amino acid sequence: CASRRGGLTGELFF.

The V gene is TRBV28, the J gene TRBJ1-6, with D possibly TRBD1 on 6 matching bases. V shed 3 bases and J shed 9 bases, with 12 bases lying between them. The CDR3 runs 14 residues. Germline CDR1 and CDR2: MDHEN and SYDVKM. For the CDR3, the DNA is TGTGCCAGCAGTTTTGGAACAGGGACTTCACCCCTCCACTTT. Translated, it gives CASSFGTGTSPLHF.

V gene TRBV3-1 (or the pseudogene TRBV3-2) combines with J gene TRBJ1-2, with D tentatively TRBD1 (6 bases). V gave up 8 bases and J gave up 6 bases, with 16 bases separating them. The germline V gene has CDR1 LGHDT and CDR2 YNNKEL (reference sequence). The CDR3 has 13 residues. The CDR3 DNA follows: TGTGCCAGCGGTCGGGGGGCGCATAATGGCTACACCTTC. Protein: CASGRGAHNGYTF.

The CDR3 region is CASSQEPTSGSTDTQYF. CDR3 bases: TGCGCCAGCAGCCAAGAGCCTACTAGCGGAAGCACAGATACGCAGTATTTT. The chain has TRBV4-1 and TRBJ2-3; 8 nucleotides align to TRBD2. The V gene end was trimmed by 0 bases and the J gene end by 0 bases; junction bases not matched to a gene: 5. This CDR3 is 17 amino acids long. Germline V gene data show CDR1 as MGHRA and CDR2 as YSYEKL.

J is TRBJ2-5 and V is TRBV5-1, with D perhaps matching TRBD1 (5 bases). V was pared by 3 bases and J by 2 bases, with 14 bases between. The CDR3 extends over 15 amino acids. Looked up from germline, CDR1 is SGHRS and CDR2 is YFSETQ. In DNA, the CDR3 is TGCGCCAGCAGCTCGGACCAGGGTAGGCAAGAGACCCAGTACTTC. Translated: CASSSDQGRQETQYF.

The chain has TRBV5-8 and TRBJ2-2; no reliable D call. The ends were cut back, 0 bases at V and 5 bases at J, with 14 bases in the middle. The germline CDR1 and CDR2 sequences are SGHTS and YDEGEE. The CDR3 has 16 residues. In DNA form, the CDR3 reads TGTGCCAGCAGCTTGGTGGCTTCTACCCGGACCGGGGAGCTGTTTTTT. It codes for CASSLVASTRTGELFF.

This rearrangement joins TRBV10-3 to TRBJ1-2, with D possibly being TRBD1 (5 bases). The CDR3 has 13 residues. Germline V lookup: CDR1 ENHRY, CDR2 SYGVKD. Trimming shortened V by 2 bases and J by 7 bases, and 11 bases separated the two germline ends. CDR3 bases: TGTGCCATCAGTGAGCAGGGTACGAGTGGCTACACCTTC. As protein: CAISEQGTSGYTF.

This clone was found once. This chain connects TRBV7-3 to TRBJ1-2, with TRBD1 as a possible D gene (5 bases). V was pared by 6 bases and J by 3 bases, with 17 bases between. The CDR3 has 15 residues. The V gene's germline CDR1 is SGHTA and CDR2 FQGTGA. The CDR3 region is CASSPAGGEHYGYTF. In DNA, the CDR3 is TGTGCCAGCAGTCCTGCCGGGGGGGAACACTATGGCTACACCTTC.